This T cell receptor beta chain was observed in a study of control samples from healthy donors and cancer patients. CDR1 and CDR2 (germline): SNHLY, FYNNEI. The V and J ends lost 6 bases and 4 bases respectively, with 13 bases between them. This CDR3 has 14 amino acids. This clone was observed a single time. Assay: immunoSEQ multiplex PCR; the TCRdb copy retains only in-frame clones and omits some. The sample contains 45,000 to 60,000 clones, less than 95% of which appear only once. The sample was blood. The chain has TRBV2 and TRBJ1-5, with D maybe TRBD1 (6 bases). The TCR was taken from a man aged 25 to 45 in good health. CDR3 sequence: CASRTGQSNQPQHF. For the CDR3, the DNA is TGTGCCAGCAGGACAGGACAGAGTAATCAGCCCCAGCATTTT.